The present T cell receptor beta chain was sequenced within a study of cytomegalovirus exposure and HLA in healthy donors. Points from the study as a whole: The analysis excluded some indistinguishable V segments, including TRBV6-2 and TRBV6-3. Compared with the approximately 700-donor mean, an Asian-associated ancestry cluster reportedly had fewer N-insertions, according to a later analysis. For most subjects, TCR beta sequences were reported to predict HLA-A and HLA-B alleles with accuracy.

As concerns this clone: Its antigen is currently unknown.

The CDR3 has 12 residues. CDR1 LNHDA and CDR2 SQIVND come from the germline V gene (reference sequence). V gave up 9 bases and J gave up 8 bases, with 14 bases separating them. Donors showed nominal health when sampled, although they likely had unrecorded immune exposures. 13 Jbeta primers and 60 Vbeta primers were used for the PCR. Assay used: immunoSEQ multiplex PCR; TCRdb lists only in-frame clones, some missing. This sample carries more than 100,000 clones, roughly 80% of them seen once, and the ten largest clones take 8.8%. This sequence joins TRBV19 and TRBJ2-1, with a possible D match to TRBD1 (6 bases). The sequence came from a female donor in good health and CMV-seropositive. The sample comprised PBMCs. The CDR3 sequence is CASRDMADEQFF. The CDR3 DNA is TGTGCCAGCAGGGACATGGCGGATGAGCAGTTCTTC.